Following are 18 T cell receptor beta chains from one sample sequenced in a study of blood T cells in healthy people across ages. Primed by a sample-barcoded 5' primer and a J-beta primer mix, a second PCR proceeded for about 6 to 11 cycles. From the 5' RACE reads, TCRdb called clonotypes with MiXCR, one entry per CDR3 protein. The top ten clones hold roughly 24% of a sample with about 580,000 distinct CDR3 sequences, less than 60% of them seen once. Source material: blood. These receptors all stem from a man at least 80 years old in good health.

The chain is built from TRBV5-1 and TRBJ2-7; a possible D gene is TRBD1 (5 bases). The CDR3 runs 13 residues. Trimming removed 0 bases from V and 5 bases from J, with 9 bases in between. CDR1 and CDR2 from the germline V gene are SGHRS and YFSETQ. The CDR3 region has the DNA TGCGCCAGCAGCTTGGCGGAAGGGGACGAGCAGTACTTC. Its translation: CASSLAEGDEQYF. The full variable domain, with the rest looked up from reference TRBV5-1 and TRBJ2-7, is KAGVTQTPRYLIKTRGQQVTLSCSPISGHRSVSWYQQTPGQGLQFLFEYFSETQRNKGNFPGRFSGRQFSNSRSEMNVSTLELGDSALYLCASSLAEGDEQYFGPGTRLTVT.

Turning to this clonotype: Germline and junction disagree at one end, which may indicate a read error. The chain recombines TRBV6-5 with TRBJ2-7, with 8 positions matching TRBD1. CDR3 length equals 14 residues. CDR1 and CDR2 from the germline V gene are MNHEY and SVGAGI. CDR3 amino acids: CVSRPTGVPYEQYF. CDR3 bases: TGTGTCAGCAGACCGACAGGGGTCCCCTACGAGCAGTACTTC.

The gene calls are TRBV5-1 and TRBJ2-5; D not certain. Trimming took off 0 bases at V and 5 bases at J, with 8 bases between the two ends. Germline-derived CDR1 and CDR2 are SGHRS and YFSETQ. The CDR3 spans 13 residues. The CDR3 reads CASSLGQLETQYF. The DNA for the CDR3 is TGCGCCAGCAGCTTGGGGCAACTTGAGACCCAGTACTTC. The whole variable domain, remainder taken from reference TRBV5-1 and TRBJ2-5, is KAGVTQTPRYLIKTRGQQVTLSCSPISGHRSVSWYQQTPGQGLQFLFEYFSETQRNKGNFPGRFSGRQFSNSRSEMNVSTLELGDSALYLCASSLGQLETQYFGPGTRLLVL.

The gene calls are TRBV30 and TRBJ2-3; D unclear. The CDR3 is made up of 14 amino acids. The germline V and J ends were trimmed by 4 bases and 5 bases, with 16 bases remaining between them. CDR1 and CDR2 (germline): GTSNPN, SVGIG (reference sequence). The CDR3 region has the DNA TGTGCCTGGACCGCGGACCGAGGAATAGATACGCAGTATTTT. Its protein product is CAWTADRGIDTQYF. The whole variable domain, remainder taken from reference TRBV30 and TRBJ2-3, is SQTIHQWPATLVQPVGSPLSLECTVEGTSNPNLYWYRQAAGRGLQLLFYSVGIGQISSEVPQNLSASRPQDRQFILSSKKLLLSDSGFYLCAWTADRGIDTQYFGPGTRLTVL.

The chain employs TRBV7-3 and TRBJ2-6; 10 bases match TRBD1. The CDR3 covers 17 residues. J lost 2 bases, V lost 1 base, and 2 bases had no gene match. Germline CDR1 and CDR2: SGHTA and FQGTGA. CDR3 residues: CASSLRGQGAGANVLTF. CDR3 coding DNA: TGTGCCAGCAGCTTAAGAGGACAGGGGGCTGGGGCCAACGTCCTGACTTTC.

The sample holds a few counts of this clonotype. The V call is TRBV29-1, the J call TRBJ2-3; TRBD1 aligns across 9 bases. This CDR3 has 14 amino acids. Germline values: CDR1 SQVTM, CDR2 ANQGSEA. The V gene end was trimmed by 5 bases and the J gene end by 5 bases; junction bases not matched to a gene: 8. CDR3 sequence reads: CSVPRTGDLDTQYF. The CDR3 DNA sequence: TGCAGCGTTCCCCGGACAGGGGATCTAGATACGCAGTATTTT.

The chain's CDR3 is CASSGTSGFTDTQYF. The CDR3 coding sequence is TGTGCCAGCAGTGGGACTAGCGGATTCACAGATACGCAGTATTTT. V and J are TRBV12-3 or TRBV12-4 and TRBJ2-3; TRBD2 matches at 11 bases. Trimming at V came to 5 bases and at J to 2 bases, leaving 3 bases not matched to a gene. The CDR3 is made up of 15 amino acids.

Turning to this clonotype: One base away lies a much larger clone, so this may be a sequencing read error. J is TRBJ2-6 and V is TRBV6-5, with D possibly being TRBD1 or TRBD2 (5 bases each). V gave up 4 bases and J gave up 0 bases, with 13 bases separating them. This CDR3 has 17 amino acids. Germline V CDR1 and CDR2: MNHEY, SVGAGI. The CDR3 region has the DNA TGTGCCAGCAGTTGCTCGGGACCGATCTCTGGGGCCAACGTCCTGACTTTC. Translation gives CASSCSGPISGANVLTF.

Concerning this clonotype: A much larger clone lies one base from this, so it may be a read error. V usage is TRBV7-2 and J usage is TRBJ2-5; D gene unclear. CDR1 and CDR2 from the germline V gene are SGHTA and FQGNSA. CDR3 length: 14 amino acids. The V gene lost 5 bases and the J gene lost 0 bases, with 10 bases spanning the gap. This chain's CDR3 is CASSDRPNQETQYF. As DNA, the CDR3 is TGTGCCAGCAGCGATCGACCGAACCAAGAGACCCAGTACTTC.

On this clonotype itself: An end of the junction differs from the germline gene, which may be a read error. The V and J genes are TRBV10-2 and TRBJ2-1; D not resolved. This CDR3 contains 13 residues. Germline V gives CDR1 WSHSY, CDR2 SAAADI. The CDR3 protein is CTSRPQDYNEQFF. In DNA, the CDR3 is TGCACCAGCAGACCGCAGGATTACAATGAGCAGTTCTTC.

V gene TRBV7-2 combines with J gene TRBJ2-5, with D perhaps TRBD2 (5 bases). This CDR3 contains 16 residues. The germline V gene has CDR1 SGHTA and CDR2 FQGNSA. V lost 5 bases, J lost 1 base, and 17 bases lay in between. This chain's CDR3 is CASSPPGSVPQETQYF. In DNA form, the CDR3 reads TGTGCCAGCAGCCCCCCGGGGAGTGTGCCCCAAGAGACCCAGTACTTC.

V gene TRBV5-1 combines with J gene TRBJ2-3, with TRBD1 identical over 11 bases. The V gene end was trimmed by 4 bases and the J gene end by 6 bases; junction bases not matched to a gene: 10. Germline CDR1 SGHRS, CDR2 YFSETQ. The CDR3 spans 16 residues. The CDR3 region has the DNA TGCGCCAGCAGCATCGGACCGGGACAGGGGGAGGATACGCAGTATTTT. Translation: CASSIGPGQGEDTQYF.

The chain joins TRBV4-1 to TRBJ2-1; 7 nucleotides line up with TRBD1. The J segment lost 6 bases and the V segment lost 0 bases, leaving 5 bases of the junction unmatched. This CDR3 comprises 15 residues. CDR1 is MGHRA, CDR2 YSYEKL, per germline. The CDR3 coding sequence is TGCGCCAGCAGCCAAGATTGGGACAGTATCAATGAGCAGTTCTTC. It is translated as CASSQDWDSINEQFF.

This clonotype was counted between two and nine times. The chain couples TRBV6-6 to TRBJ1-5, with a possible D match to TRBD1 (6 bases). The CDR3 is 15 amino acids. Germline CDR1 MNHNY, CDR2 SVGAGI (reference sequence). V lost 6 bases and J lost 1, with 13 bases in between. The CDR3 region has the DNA TGTGCCAGCAGCCACGGGCAGGGGAGCAATCAGCCCCAGCATTTT. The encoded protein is CASSHGQGSNQPQHF.

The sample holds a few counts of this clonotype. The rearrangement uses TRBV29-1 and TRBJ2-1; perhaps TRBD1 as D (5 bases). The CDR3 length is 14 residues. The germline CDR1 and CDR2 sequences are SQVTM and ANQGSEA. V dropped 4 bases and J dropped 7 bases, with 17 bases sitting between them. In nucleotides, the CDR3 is TGCAGCGTTGTTGAGCTAAGGACAAGGAATGAGCAGTTCTTC. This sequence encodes CSVVELRTRNEQFF.

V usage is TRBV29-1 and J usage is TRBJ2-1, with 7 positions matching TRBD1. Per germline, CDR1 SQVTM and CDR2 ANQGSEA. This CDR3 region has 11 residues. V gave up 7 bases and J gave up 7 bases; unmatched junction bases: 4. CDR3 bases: TGCAGCGGGGGGACAGCGAATGAGCAGTTCTTC. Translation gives CSGGTANEQFF.

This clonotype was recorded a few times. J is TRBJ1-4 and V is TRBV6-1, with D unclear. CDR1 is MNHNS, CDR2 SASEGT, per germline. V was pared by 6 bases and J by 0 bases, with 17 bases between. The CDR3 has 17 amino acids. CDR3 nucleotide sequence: TGTGCCAGCAGCCGCCGACGCGGGGTTGCAACTAATGAAAAACTGTTTTTT. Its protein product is CASSRRRGVATNEKLFF.

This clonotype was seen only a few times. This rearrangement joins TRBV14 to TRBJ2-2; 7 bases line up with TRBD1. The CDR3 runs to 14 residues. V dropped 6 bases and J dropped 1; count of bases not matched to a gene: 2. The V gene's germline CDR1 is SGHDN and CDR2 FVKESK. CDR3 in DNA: TGTGCCAGCAGGGGACAGTTGAACACCGGGGAGCTGTTTTTT. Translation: CASRGQLNTGELFF.